This TCR beta chain came from a study of T-cell reconstitution after alpha-beta-depleted transplantation in children. Study conclusions and caveats: There were reportedly several hundred expanded graft clones from which alpha-beta T cells came about two months after transplant.

This CDR3 region has 15 residues. Germline V gene data show CDR1 as KGHDR and CDR2 as SFDVKD. V was clipped by 4 bases and J by 2 bases, with 13 bases between them. The TCRbeta library was prepared with unique molecular identifiers. TCRdb independently ran MiXCR on the PCR reads; one entry per CDR3 protein. The repertoire holds approximately 99,000 distinct CDR3 sequences, with almost 6.5% as singletons. This clonotype was seen many times. Antigen specificity is unknown. This clonotype was sampled from a male patient between 2 and 10 years old who had a stem cell transplant for acute lymphoblastic leukemia, so the T cells may come from the graft donor. The chain joins TRBV24-1 to TRBJ2-5, with a tentative D call TRBD2 (6 bases). Source: PBMCs, mostly from graft donor cells, taken 360 days after TCRalphabeta/CD19-depleted stem cell transplant. The CDR3 region is CATSDPVAVQETQYF. DNA of the CDR3: TGTGCCACCAGTGACCCTGTAGCGGTTCAAGAGACCCAGTACTTC.